This TCR beta chain came from a study of blood T cell repertoires in COVID-19. About the study: There were acute and convalescent COVID-19 samples, and they came from the United States, Italy and Spain. Sample material is recorded as cDNA or gDNA derived from T cells, B-cell-depleted T cells, or PBMCs.

Germline loops: CDR1 SGHVS, CDR2 FQNEAQ. V was pared by 3 bases and J by 8 bases, with 13 bases between. The CDR3 runs to 13 residues. This clone came up once. As originally analysed: Amplification with reference gene primers provided the estimates of nucleated cell counts. TCRdb keeps only in-frame clones here, not all; method: immunoSEQ multiplex PCR. Clonal size and the V and J genes are those of that table, whereas D and trimming came from the DNA. The data contain more than 200,000 clones, about 88% of them singletons. The chain employs TRBV7-8 and TRBJ1-2, with no clear D. The TCR sequence derives from a man aged 65 to 85 with acute or convalescent COVID-19. The specimen was peripheral blood. The chain's CDR3 is CASSLWAGEGYTF. The DNA for the CDR3 is TGTGCCAGCAGCTTGTGGGCCGGGGAAGGCTACACCTTC.